This T cell receptor (beta chain) was captured in a study of vaccination effects on CD4 cells after COVID-19. Study-level background: Once vaccinated, a few convalescent patients were sampled both early and late afterward. Study-wide results and limits: Early timepoints after infection were absent, and convalescent patients were few in the study.

Remarks on this clone: No antigen is known for it.

Trimming took off 1 base at V and 2 bases at J, with 6 bases between the two ends. Germline V gene data show CDR1 as SGHRS and CDR2 as YFSETQ. This CDR3 is 13 amino acids long. Sequencing used immunoSEQ multiplex PCR; TCRdb keeps in-frame clones, though not all of them. This sample has 15,000 to 20,000 clones, with over 60% found just once. In the ViraFEST assay, antigen-specific CD4+ clonotypes were identified by expansion after peptide-pool stimulation. Culture lasted under 13 days before CD4+ T cell isolation. By PCR, the person was confirmed to have had SARS-CoV-2 infection between March and December 2020. Participants were vaccinated with two doses of either the BNT162b2 or mRNA-1273 vaccine.

The sequence derives from a human donor who had a prior SARS-CoV-2 infection. The chain carries TRBV5-1 and TRBJ1-2; D gene unclear. Here the sequenced sample was CD4+ T cells from PBMCs cultured with SARS-CoV-2 spike peptides, taken after COVID-19 vaccination. CDR3 region: CASSLNGNYGYTF. CDR3 bases: TGCGCCAGCAGCTTGAACGGGAACTATGGCTACACCTTC.